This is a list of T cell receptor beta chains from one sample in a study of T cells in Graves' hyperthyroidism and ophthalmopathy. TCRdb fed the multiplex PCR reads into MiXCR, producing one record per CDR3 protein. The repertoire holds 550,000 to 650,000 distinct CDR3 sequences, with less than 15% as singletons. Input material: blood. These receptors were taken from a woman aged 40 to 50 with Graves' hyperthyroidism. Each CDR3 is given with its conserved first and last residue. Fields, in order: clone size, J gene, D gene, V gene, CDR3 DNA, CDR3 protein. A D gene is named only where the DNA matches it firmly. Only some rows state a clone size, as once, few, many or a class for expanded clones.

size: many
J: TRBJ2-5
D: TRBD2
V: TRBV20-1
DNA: TGCAGTGAAAAGACTAGCGGGGAGACCCAGTACTTC
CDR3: CSEKTSGETQYF

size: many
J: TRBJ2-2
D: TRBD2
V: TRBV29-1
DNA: TGCAGCGTACTAGCGGTGAACACCGGGGAGCTGTTTTTT
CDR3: CSVLAVNTGELFF

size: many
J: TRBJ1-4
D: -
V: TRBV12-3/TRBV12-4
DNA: TGTGCCAGCAGCTACTCCCCGCAGGGGCGTGATGAAAAACTGTTTTTT
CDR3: CASSYSPQGRDEKLFF

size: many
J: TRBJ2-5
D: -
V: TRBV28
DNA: TGTGCCAGCAGTTTAGGTTTTTGGCAGCAGGAGACCCAGTACTTC
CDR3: CASSLGFWQQETQYF

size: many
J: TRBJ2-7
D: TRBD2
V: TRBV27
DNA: TGTGCCAGCAGTTTATCGGCCCGACTAGCAGAAAGCTACGAGCAGTACTTC
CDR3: CASSLSARLAESYEQYF

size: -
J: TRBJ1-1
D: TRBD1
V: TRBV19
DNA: TGTGCCAGTAGTATAACAGGGGATGAAGCTTTCTTT
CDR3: CASSITGDEAFF

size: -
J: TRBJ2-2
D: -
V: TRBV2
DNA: TGTGCCAGCAGTGAAACGGCTAGTACCGGGGAGCTGTTTTTT
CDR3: CASSETASTGELFF

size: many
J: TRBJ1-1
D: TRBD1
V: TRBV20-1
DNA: TGCAGTGCCGCAGGGGGGGGCATGAACACTGAAGCTTTCTTT
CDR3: CSAAGGGMNTEAFF

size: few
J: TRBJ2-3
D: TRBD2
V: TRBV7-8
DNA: TGTGCCAGCAGCTCCAATGGACTAGCGGGAGGACCAGATACGCAGTATTTT
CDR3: CASSSNGLAGGPDTQYF

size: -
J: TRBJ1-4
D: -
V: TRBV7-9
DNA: TGTGCCAGCAGCTTAGTCGAGGCACCAGAACTGTTTTTT
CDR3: CASSLVEAPELFF

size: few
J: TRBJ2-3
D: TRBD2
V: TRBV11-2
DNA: TGTGCTAGCAGCCCCCCCGGGCTAGCGGGAGAGCCAGATACGCAGTATTTT
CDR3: CASSPPGLAGEPDTQYF

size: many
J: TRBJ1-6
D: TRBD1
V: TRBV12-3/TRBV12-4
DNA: TGTGCCAGCAGGAGAACAGGGGGTAATTCACCCCTCCACTTT
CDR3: CASRRTGGNSPLHF

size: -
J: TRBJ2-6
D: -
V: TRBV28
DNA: TGTGCCAGCAGTTTGGAAGTTGCTGGGGCCAACGTCCTGACTTTC
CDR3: CASSLEVAGANVLTF

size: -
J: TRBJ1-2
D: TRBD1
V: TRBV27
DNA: TGTGCCAGCAGCCCCCGATCCGGACAGGCGACTAACTATGGCTACACCTTC
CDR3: CASSPRSGQATNYGYTF

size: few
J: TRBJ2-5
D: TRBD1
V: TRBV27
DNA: TGTGCCAGCAGTTCGACAGGGGTGGCGACCCAGTACTTC
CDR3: CASSSTGVATQYF

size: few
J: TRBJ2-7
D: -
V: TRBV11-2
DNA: TGTGCCAGCAGCCCACGCCGGGACCAGACCTCTCGCGAGCAGTACTTC
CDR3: CASSPRRDQTSREQYF

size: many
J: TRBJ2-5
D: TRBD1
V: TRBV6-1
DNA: TGTGCCAGCAGACGGGACAGGGTGGAAGAGACCCAGTACTTC
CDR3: CASRRDRVEETQYF

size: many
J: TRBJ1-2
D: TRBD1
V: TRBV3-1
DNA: TGTGCCAGCAGCCAGTTGGGGACAGGGTTTGGCTACACCTTC
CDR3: CASSQLGTGFGYTF

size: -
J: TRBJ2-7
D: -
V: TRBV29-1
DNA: TGCAGCGTTCGGGACTACGAGCAGTACTTC
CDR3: CSVRDYEQYF

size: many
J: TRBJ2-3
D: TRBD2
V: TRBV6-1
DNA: TGTGCCAGCACCAGAGCGGGAACTAGCACAGATACGCAGTATTTT
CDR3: CASTRAGTSTDTQYF

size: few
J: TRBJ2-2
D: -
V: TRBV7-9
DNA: TGTGCCAGCAGCTTAACCCACGGGGAGCTGTTTTTT
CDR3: CASSLTHGELFF

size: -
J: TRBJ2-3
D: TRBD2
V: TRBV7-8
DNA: TGTGCCAGCAGCCTAGGGGGGGGGACTAGCGCAGATACGCAGTATTTT
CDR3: CASSLGGGTSADTQYF

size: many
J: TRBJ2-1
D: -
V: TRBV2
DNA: TGTGCCGGCCTTCAGGGGCCGAGTACTAGCTCCTACAATGAGCAGTTCTTC
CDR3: CAGLQGPSTSSYNEQFF